The entry below describes one T cell receptor beta chain. This sample stems from a study of blood T cell repertoires in COVID-19. As for the study in general: In each case, the material was cDNA or gDNA derived from T cells, B-cell-depleted T cells, or PBMCs.

The V end lost 0 bases, the J end lost 3 bases, and 9 bases lay between the germline ends. CDR1 is SGHTA, CDR2 FQGNSA, per germline. The CDR3 runs to 15 residues. Authors' methods: By means of reference gene primer amplification, nucleated cell counts were estimated. Only in-frame clones appear in the TCRdb table, and some are missing; sequencing was by immunoSEQ multiplex PCR. The DNA was the basis for D and trimming; V, J and clone size are from that table. The sample includes some 200,000 clones, 81% of them seen just once. Specimen: PBMCs or T cells enriched from blood (not recorded which). This clonotype was obtained from a woman aged 45-60 years with acute COVID-19. J is TRBJ1-3 and V is TRBV7-2; D uncertain. CDR3 in DNA: TGTGCCAGCAGCTTAGCGCAAGCATTTGGAAACACCATATATTTT. Amino acids: CASSLAQAFGNTIYF.